Listed here are 21 T cell receptor beta chains from one sample, sequenced in a study of beta chain features in type 1 diabetes listed by TCRdb under 2018. Libraries were made using the immunoSEQ multiplex PCR assay. The entire amount of isolated RNA was reverse transcribed using the High Capacity cDNA Reverse Transcription Kit, so the sequenced TCRB transcripts were expressed ones. TCRdb re-hosts the immuneACCESS table, in-frame sequences only. Its copies lack some clones; in the studies checked, an unresolved V gene accounts for under half of them, and the cause for the rest is not known. The sample table holds fewer than 900,000 clones, of which 17% were seen once. 0.02% to 0.03% of the sample lies in the top ten. The sequenced sample was naive CD4+ T cells from blood. The cell subset or site label, read with the paper, signifies: true naive CD4+ T cells. These receptors all come from a woman aged 18-30 years in good health.

For this clone: This sequence may be a read error, since a much larger clone differs from it by one base. The chain carries TRBV9 and TRBJ2-2; D might be TRBD2 (6 bases). The CDR3 covers 13 residues. Germline loops: CDR1 SGDLS, CDR2 YYNGEE. Trimming removed 3 bases at V and 3 bases at J, with 6 bases between. CDR3 sequence reads: CASSGDYTGELFF. CDR3 bases: TGTGCCAGCAGCGGGGACTACACCGGGGAGCTGTTTTTT.

There are a few counts of this clone. The DNA of the CDR3 is TGCGCCAGCAGCTCGGTTTCAGGGAACCCCTACGAGCAGTACTTC. Translated, it gives CASSSVSGNPYEQYF. The V call is TRBV5-1, the J call TRBJ2-7, with D tentatively TRBD1 (5 bases). V lost 3 bases and J 2 bases, leaving 15 bases between the germline ends. Germline values: CDR1 SGHRS, CDR2 YFSETQ. There are 15 residues in the CDR3.

This clone has more than one count but fewer than ten. The chain combines TRBV9 with TRBJ2-3, with 8 bases that match TRBD2. In germline, CDR1 is SGDLS, CDR2 YYNGEE. Unmatched junction bases numbered 11, after V lost 0 bases and J lost 5 bases. The CDR3 length is 17 residues. CDR3 sequence (DNA): TGTGCCAGCAGCGTAGGGGTAGCGGGGCGTATCCAAGATACGCAGTATTTT. Translating gives CASSVGVAGRIQDTQYF.

The CDR3 spells CASIADLNTGELFF. The CDR3 DNA is TGTGCCAGCATTGCGGACCTGAACACCGGGGAGCTGTTTTTT. The chain joins TRBV28 to TRBJ2-2; the D is unclear. The ends were cut back, 7 bases at V and 1 base at J, with 10 bases in the middle. Germline CDR1 MDHEN, CDR2 SYDVKM. The CDR3 spans 14 residues.

The genes are TRBV7-9 and TRBJ2-5; a weak D match, TRBD2 (5 bases). Between the trimmed V and J ends, which lost 2 bases and 11 bases, there was a span of 18 bases. Germline CDR1 SEHNR, CDR2 FQNEAQ (reference sequence). CDR3 size: 14 residues. The CDR3 DNA sequence: TGTGCCAGCAGCTTATCCAGCCTTAGGTGGGAGCAGTACTTC. Its protein product is CASSLSSLRWEQYF.

This clone turned up a few times. The V call is TRBV28, the J call TRBJ2-2; TRBD2 is a possible D gene (5 bases). The CDR3 loop spans 15 amino acids. Germline values: CDR1 MDHEN, CDR2 SYDVKM. Trimming left V 5 bases short and J 2 bases short, with 12 bases between. The CDR3 coding sequence is TGTGCCAGCAGTGCTTCTGGACTTAACACCGGGGAGCTGTTTTTT. Translating it yields CASSASGLNTGELFF.

The chain joins TRBV2 to TRBJ2-1; no clear D gene. V shed 4 bases and J shed 0 bases, with 13 bases lying between them. The CDR3 is 16 amino acids. CDR1 is SNHLY, CDR2 FYNNEI, per germline. CDR3 sequence: CASSVRSRSSYNEQFF. CDR3 nucleotide sequence: TGTGCCAGCAGTGTCCGCTCCAGAAGCTCCTACAATGAGCAGTTCTTC.

This clone was seen only a few times. This sample also contains other DNA sequences that code for the same CDR3. J is TRBJ2-1 and V is TRBV19, with TRBD2 as a possible D gene (5 bases). Germline assignment: CDR1 LNHDA and CDR2 SQIVND (reference sequence). Trimming took off 2 bases at V and 10 bases at J, with 9 bases between the two ends. This CDR3 is built from 12 residues. Here the CDR3 reads CASSIRGGEQFF. The CDR3 bases are TGTGCCAGTAGTATAAGAGGCGGGGAGCAGTTCTTC.

The sample holds many counts of this clone. The J gene is TRBJ2-4, the V gene TRBV21-1; the table calls TRBD1, which could not be checked here. TRBV21-1 is recorded as a pseudogene. There are 18 residues in the CDR3. The DNA for the CDR3 is TGTGCCAGCAGCCCCGGGACAGCCTCGATACTAGCCAAAAACATTCAGTACTTC. Its protein is CASSPGTASILAKNIQYF.

This clone has just a few counts. The chain carries TRBV10-3 and TRBJ1-3; D is ambiguous. There are 12 residues in the CDR3. CDR1 ENHRY and CDR2 SYGVKD come from the germline V gene. Trimming removed 10 bases from V and 8 bases from J, with 15 bases in between. The CDR3 DNA follows: TGTGCCACCGGGCAGGATGGGGACACCATATATTTT. Protein product: CATGQDGDTIYF.

This clone was recorded many times. The rearrangement links TRBV21-1 to TRBJ1-2. TRBV21-1 is shown as a pseudogene. This CDR3 contains 12 residues. CDR3 in amino acids: CARRQDNYGYTF. CDR3 in DNA: TGTGCCAGGAGGCAAGATAACTATGGCTACACCTTC.

This clone was recorded a few times. V gene TRBV7-2 combines with J gene TRBJ2-1, with 14 bases fitting TRBD2. The CDR3 spans 15 residues. After removal of 5 bases from V and 8 bases from J, the junction contained 5 bases not matched to a gene. Germline V gives CDR1 SGHTA, CDR2 FQGNSA. The chain's CDR3 is CASSLGLAGGHEQFF. The CDR3 DNA is TGTGCCAGCAGCCTTGGACTAGCGGGAGGTCATGAGCAGTTCTTC.

This clone was counted a few times. The rearrangement joins TRBV13 to TRBJ2-7; a weak D match, TRBD2 (6 bases). The CDR3 is made up of 15 amino acids. The V and J ends lost 0 bases and 9 bases respectively, with 18 bases between them. Germline V CDR1 and CDR2: PRHDT, FYEKMQ (reference sequence). The CDR3, as DNA: TGTGCCAGCAGCTTAGGTTTTAGCGGCGGCACGGTGCAGTACTTC. Amino acid sequence: CASSLGFSGGTVQYF.

Comments on this clone: The sample has other DNA sequences that encode this CDR3 too. The V call is TRBV7-9, the J call TRBJ2-1; D gene unclear. The CDR3 has 11 amino acids. The germline CDR1 and CDR2 sequences are SEHNR and FQNEAQ (reference sequence). Between the trimmed V and J ends, which lost 2 bases and 7 bases, there was a span of 3 bases. In DNA, the CDR3 is TGTGCCAGCAGCTTACGAAATGAGCAGTTCTTC. Protein product: CASSLRNEQFF.

In this sample, this clone turned up a few times. This chain uses TRBV11-1 with TRBJ2-1; D might be TRBD2 (6 bases). Between the trimmed V and J ends, which lost 6 bases and 4 bases, there was a span of 13 bases. This CDR3 comprises 14 residues. From germline, CDR1 is SGHAT and CDR2 FQDESV (reference sequence). The DNA for the CDR3 is TGTGCCAGCAGTTTAACTAGCCCATACAATGAGCAGTTCTTC. Its translation: CASSLTSPYNEQFF.

The chain joins TRBV7-9 to TRBJ2-7; weak D call: TRBD2 (5 bases). V dropped 5 bases and J dropped 2 bases, with 13 bases sitting between them. CDR3 size: 14 residues. Germline assignment: CDR1 SEHNR and CDR2 FQNEAQ (reference sequence). The CDR3 coding sequence is TGTGCCAGCAGCCGCTCGGAGGAGGCCTACGAGCAGTACTTC. Its translation: CASSRSEEAYEQYF.

This clone has more than one count but fewer than ten. This chain connects TRBV6-5 to TRBJ2-1; the match to TRBD2 covers 7 bases. CDR1 is MNHEY, CDR2 SVGAGI, per germline. Losses at the gene ends were 2 bases for V and 0 bases for J; bases not matched to a gene: 4. There are 16 residues in the CDR3. The CDR3 region is CASSYAGARSYNEQFF. The CDR3 DNA follows: TGTGCCAGCAGTTACGCGGGAGCCCGCTCCTACAATGAGCAGTTCTTC.

The chain has TRBV7-2 and TRBJ2-7; TRBD2 matches 10 bases. This CDR3 spans 15 amino acids. CDR1 SGHTA and CDR2 FQGNSA come from the germline V gene. The V and J ends lost 5 bases and 0 bases, in that order; junction bases with no gene match: 4. CDR3 coding DNA: TGTGCCAGCAGCATTTCTAGCGGGAGCTCCTACGAGCAGTACTTC. It codes for CASSISSGSSYEQYF.

The rearrangement joins TRBV15 to TRBJ2-7; D possibly corresponds to TRBD1 (5 bases). The germline V and J ends were trimmed by 3 bases and 0 bases, with 15 bases remaining between them. CDR1 is LNHNV, CDR2 YYDKDF, per germline (reference sequence). This CDR3 comprises 16 residues. CDR3 in DNA: TGTGCCACCAGCAGTCCCGGTCAGGGCAGCTCCTACGAGCAGTACTTC. Protein sequence: CATSSPGQGSSYEQYF.

This clone has a handful of counts. The V and J genes are TRBV5-6 and TRBJ1-5; tentative D call: TRBD1 (5 bases). In germline, CDR1 is SGHDT, CDR2 YYEEEE. The length of the CDR3 is 15 residues. V lost 0 bases, J lost 7 bases, and 14 bases lay in between. This chain's CDR3 is CASSLGPAGHQPQHF. As DNA, the CDR3 is TGTGCCAGCAGCTTGGGACCGGCAGGGCACCAGCCCCAGCATTTT.

Only a few counts were recorded for this clone. V is TRBV7-2 and J is TRBJ2-7, with 13 bases matching TRBD2. The CDR3 runs to 17 residues. Per germline, CDR1 SGHTA and CDR2 FQGNSA. J was trimmed by 0 bases and V by 5 bases; bases with no gene match: 7. CDR3 coding DNA: TGTGCCAGCAGCGAACGACTAGCGGGAGGTATCTCCTACGAGCAGTACTTC. It translates to CASSERLAGGISYEQYF.